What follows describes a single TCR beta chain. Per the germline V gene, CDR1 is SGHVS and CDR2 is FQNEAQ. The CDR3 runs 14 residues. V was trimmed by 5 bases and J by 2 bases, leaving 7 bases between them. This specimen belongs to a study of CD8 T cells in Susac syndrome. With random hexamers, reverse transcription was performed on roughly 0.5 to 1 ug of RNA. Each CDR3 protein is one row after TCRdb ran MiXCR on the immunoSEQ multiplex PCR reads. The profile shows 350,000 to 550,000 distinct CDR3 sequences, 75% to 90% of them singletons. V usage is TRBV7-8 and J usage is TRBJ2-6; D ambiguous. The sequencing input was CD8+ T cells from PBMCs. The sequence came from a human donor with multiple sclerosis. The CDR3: CASSGTAGANVLTF. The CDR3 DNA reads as TGTGCCAGCAGCGGCACCGCTGGGGCCAACGTCCTGACTTTC.